This TCR beta chain was sequenced for a study of blood T cell repertoires in COVID-19. The protocol was immunoSEQ multiplex PCR, while the TCRdb copy is restricted to in-frame clones and leaves out a portion. Of around 39,000 clones detected, around 85% appear once; the ten largest clones hold around 32%. The V gene lost 0 bases and the J gene lost 3 bases, with 9 bases spanning the gap. The CDR3 runs 15 residues. Germline V gene sequence: CDR1 KGHSH, CDR2 LQKENI. The chain joins TRBV18 to TRBJ1-5, with D hard to call. The origin of this receptor is a man older than 75 with active or convalescent COVID-19. Material: peripheral blood. This CDR3 is CASSPPAPINQPQHF. CDR3 nucleotides: TGTGCCAGCTCACCACCGGCTCCGATCAATCAGCCCCAGCATTTT. The variable domain in full, with the rest retrieved from reference TRBV18 and TRBJ1-5, is NAGVMQNPRHLVRRRGQEARLRCSPMKGHSHVYWYRQLPEEGLKFMVYLQKENIIDESGMPKERFSAEFPKEGPSILRIQQVVRGDSAAYFCASSPPAPINQPQHFGDGTRLSIL.